This T cell receptor beta chain was recorded in a study of Graves' ophthalmopathy and Graves' hyperthyroidism listed by TCRdb under 2018. Broadly, across the study: Peripheral blood was collected at initial diagnosis, before any treatment. To explore V-J signatures that separate ophthalmopathy from hyperthyroidism, a discovery set of more than 95 patients was enrolled, consisting of more than 40 with ophthalmopathy and 57 with stable hyperthyroidism. In six hyperthyroidism patients, the T-cell repertoire of thyroid tissue was compared with the T-cell repertoire of blood. The independent validation cohort included approximately 19 hyperthyroidism patients plus 17 patients who later progressed from hyperthyroidism to ophthalmopathy. In total, 135 blood samples were TCR-sequenced: 43 ophthalmopathy, over 70 hyperthyroidism and about 17 hyperthyroidism-to-ophthalmopathy patients. After sampling, hyperthyroidism patients received methimazole starting at 30 mg daily, and ophthalmopathy patients received high-dose intravenous methylprednisolone. The study used signatures of the TCR beta repertoire to tell Graves' ophthalmopathy apart from Graves' hyperthyroidism and to predict which patients would progress to ophthalmopathy.

CDR1 and CDR2 were assigned from the germline V gene as ENHRY and SYGVKD. V and J are truncated by 10 bases and 2 bases respectively, leaving an intervening sequence of 15 bases. There are 13 amino acids in the CDR3, from cysteine to phenylalanine inclusive. Just CDR3 DNA is preserved here, 39 bases in frame from base 1. Regarding this clonotype: There is no known antigen for this receptor. Base quality data are lacking; no much larger clone is found one base away.

For repertoire sequencing, TCR beta CDR3 regions were amplified from RNA transcripts. HTBI primers and the Qiagen OneStep RT-PCR kit were used in a first-round RT-PCR, which was followed by a second-round multiplex PCR, size selection and purification. Libraries were sequenced on an Illumina HiSeq2000 using paired-end 100 bp reads. On the authors' methods: SOAPnuke was used to process the reads, throwing out any read that had adapters, had uncalled bases, had a mean Phred below 15, or lacked an exact constant-primer or identifier match. COPE v1.2.5 was used to merge the high-quality paired reads. Clonotypes were defined as unique nucleotide sequences and were aligned to IMGT TRB V, D and J references using MiTCR v1.1. The analysis was limited to V-J combinations with a frequency above 0.0001, which together covered over 99% of the repertoires. For each V-J combination, a TCR clonal expansion and chaos score was defined as F50 clonal expansion divided by the chaos observed in the TCRdist matrix. Welch's t-statistics and random forest were used to reduce the features to 10 to 15 V-J combinations, which were then used as input to a naive Bayes classifier. The Morisita-Horn index was used to measure how similar the thyroid and blood repertoires were. TCRdb cleaned the public reads at Q25 with fastp, built clones with MiXCR and kept in-frame beta chains. A single entry per CDR3 protein holds the most common genes and DNA from its merged rows. The V and J calls and clone size are TCRdb's, not the authors'. A total of about 700,000 distinct CDR3 sequences appear in this sample, roughly 40% of them only once. The ten largest clonotypes hold 35% to 55% of the sample.

General conclusions and limits of the study: In validation, the model predicted ophthalmopathy progression with 70.59% sensitivity and roughly 78% specificity; roughly 12 predicted patients were CT-confirmed with GO in a median of around 6 months. No statistical method was used to set the sample size in advance, and the investigators knew which group each participant was assigned to. Ophthalmopathy was separated from stable hyperthyroidism by the 13-signature model with about 85% sensitivity and roughly 83% specificity in cross-validation and with 80%/75% in the test set. Among expanded thyroid clonotypes with frequency above 0.001, most also showed up in blood, which suggests that blood repertoires may reflect the thyroid immune response.

Ophthalmopathy patients were characterized by moderately to severely active disease, a Clinical Activity Score of at least 3, a NOSPECS grade of at least 4, and a disease duration under 3 months. Patients with other autoimmune diseases, uncontrolled infections, pregnancy or lactation were excluded. Diagnosis relied on clinical symptoms, serum thyroxine, TRAb, thyroid ultrasound and orbital computed tomography. PBMCs were isolated from more than 8 ml of fresh peripheral blood by Ficoll-Paque density gradient centrifugation. Total RNA was extracted using Trizol reagent, and RNA quality was checked on an Agilent 2100 Bioanalyzer.

The sample taken for sequencing was peripheral blood. This chain is built from TRBV10-3 and TRBJ2-7; TRBD1 might be the D gene, on 5 matching bases. The TCR was taken from an adult man with Graves' ophthalmopathy. This receptor has the CDR3 CATKLDRTYEQYF. The sequence in DNA is TGTGCCACCAAACTCGACAGAACCTACGAGCAGTACTTC.